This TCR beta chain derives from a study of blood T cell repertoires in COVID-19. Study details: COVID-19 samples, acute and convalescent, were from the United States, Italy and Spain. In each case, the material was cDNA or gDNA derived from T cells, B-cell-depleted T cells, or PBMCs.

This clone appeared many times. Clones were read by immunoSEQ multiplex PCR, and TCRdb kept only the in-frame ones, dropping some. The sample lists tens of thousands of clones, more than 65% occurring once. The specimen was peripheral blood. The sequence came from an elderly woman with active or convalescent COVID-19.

In DNA form, the CDR3 reads TGTGCCAGCAGCTTAAGGCGGGGGGGCCAGGGAGATACGCAGTATTTT. Its protein is CASSLRRGGQGDTQYF. V is TRBV7-9 and J is TRBJ2-3, with TRBD2 identical over 9 bases. The CDR3 spans 16 residues. V shed 2 bases and J 5 bases; nucleotides not matched to a gene: 8. Germline loops: CDR1 SEHNR, CDR2 FQNEAQ (reference sequence).